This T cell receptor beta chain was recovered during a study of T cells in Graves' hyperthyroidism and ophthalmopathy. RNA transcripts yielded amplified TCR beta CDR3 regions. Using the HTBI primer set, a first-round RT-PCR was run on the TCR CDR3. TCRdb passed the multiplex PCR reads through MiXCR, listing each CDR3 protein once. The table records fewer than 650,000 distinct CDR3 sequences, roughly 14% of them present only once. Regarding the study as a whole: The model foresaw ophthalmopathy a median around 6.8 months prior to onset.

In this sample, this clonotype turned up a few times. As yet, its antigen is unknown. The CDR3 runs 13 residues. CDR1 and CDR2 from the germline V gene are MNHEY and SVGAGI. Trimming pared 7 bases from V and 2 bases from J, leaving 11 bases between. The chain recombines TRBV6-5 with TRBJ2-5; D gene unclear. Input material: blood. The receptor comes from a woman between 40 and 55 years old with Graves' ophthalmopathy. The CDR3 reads CASTSLRQETQYF. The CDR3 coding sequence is TGTGCCAGCACTTCTCTGAGACAAGAGACCCAGTACTTC.